One and the same sample provided the 32 T cell receptor beta chains below, sequenced in a study of T cells in Graves' hyperthyroidism and ophthalmopathy. TCR beta CDR3 regions were amplified from RNA. The TCR CDR3 first-round RT-PCR relied on the HTBI primer set. TCRdb called the multiplex PCR reads again in MiXCR, with one record for every CDR3 protein. The sample carries 300,000 to 400,000 distinct CDR3 sequences, 14% recorded once. Material for sequencing was blood. The origin of the receptors is a young woman with Graves' hyperthyroidism.

The chain has TRBV19 and TRBJ2-1; D remains ambiguous. The length of the CDR3 is 15 residues. CDR1 LNHDA and CDR2 SQIVND come from the germline V gene (reference sequence). The V end was cut by 5 bases, the J end by 0 bases, with 11 bases between. The CDR3 DNA reads as TGTGCCAGTAGTGCTCTAAATAACTCCTACAATGAGCAGTTCTTC. It yields the protein CASSALNNSYNEQFF.

A few counts support this clonotype. The rearrangement links TRBV30 to TRBJ1-2, with 8 bases matching TRBD1. Germline values: CDR1 GTSNPN, CDR2 SVGIG (reference sequence). V lost 5 bases and J lost 5; bases outside the gene matches: 4. The CDR3 has 12 residues. The CDR3 sequence is CAWARTGYGYTF. Here the CDR3 DNA reads TGTGCCTGGGCTCGGACAGGGTATGGCTACACCTTC.

DNA of the CDR3: TGCAGCGGCAAAAGGGGGACTAGCCACTACAATGAGCAGTTCTTC. It yields the protein CSGKRGTSHYNEQFF. The V gene is TRBV29-1, the J gene TRBJ2-1; 9 bases are shared with TRBD2. From germline, CDR1 is SQVTM and CDR2 ANQGSEA. The CDR3 length is 15 residues. The V gene end was trimmed by 7 bases and the J gene end by 3 bases; junction bases not matched to a gene: 10.

The chain has TRBV25-1 and TRBJ2-4, with 7 bases matching TRBD1. This CDR3 has 15 residues. CDR1 and CDR2 from the germline V gene are MGHDK and SYGVNS. V was clipped by 3 bases and J by 6 bases; unmatched bases: 8. CDR3 loop: CASSEGRGLGNIQYF. The DNA of the CDR3 is TGTGCCAGCAGTGAGGGCAGGGGGTTAGGAAACATTCAGTACTTC.

This clonotype was observed at least ten times. This chain connects TRBV7-3 to TRBJ2-3; 7 bases fit TRBD1. CDR3 length: 14 residues. Looked up from germline, CDR1 is SGHTA and CDR2 is FQGTGA. Trimming removed 7 bases from V and 2 bases from J; junction bases left unmatched: 6. In DNA, the CDR3 is TGTGCCAGCAAGACAGGGCCACACACAGATACGCAGTATTTT. It encodes CASKTGPHTDTQYF.

This clonotype has a count of ten or more. The J gene is TRBJ2-3, the V gene TRBV7-9; D is perhaps TRBD1 (6 bases). The CDR3 extends over 15 amino acids. Germline V lookup: CDR1 SEHNR, CDR2 FQNEAQ (reference sequence). Trimming took off 4 bases at V and 3 bases at J, with 14 bases between the two ends. In nucleotides, the CDR3 is TGTGCCAGCAGCTCCAGGACAGTTAGGACAGATACGCAGTATTTT. This sequence encodes CASSSRTVRTDTQYF.

The rearrangement joins TRBV4-3 to TRBJ2-3; TRBD2 matches 11 bases. V gave up 2 bases and J gave up 4 bases; unmatched junction bases: 2. The germline V gene encodes CDR1 LGHNA and CDR2 YSLEER. This CDR3 is 15 amino acids long. The chain's CDR3 is CASSQLAGGADTQYF. The CDR3 DNA reads as TGCGCCAGCAGCCAACTAGCGGGGGGCGCAGATACGCAGTATTTT.

This chain links TRBV18 with TRBJ2-5, with TRBD1 matching over 7 bases. The V segment lost 4 bases and the J segment 5 bases; nucleotides outside the gene matches: 10. The CDR3 extends over 15 amino acids. CDR1 KGHSH and CDR2 LQKENI come from the germline V gene. CDR3 bases: TGTGCCAGCTCACACAGACAGGGTGAAACGGAGACCCAGTACTTC. Translation gives CASSHRQGETETQYF.

This clonotype was seen ten or more times. Here the CDR3 DNA reads TGTGCCAGCAGTGAACGCCCTAGGACGACTGAAGCTTTCTTT. Its protein is CASSERPRTTEAFF. The rearrangement joins TRBV6-1 to TRBJ1-1, with unresolved D. This CDR3 is 14 amino acids long. Trimming stripped 2 bases from V and 5 bases from J, with 12 bases between. Germline V lookup: CDR1 MNHNS, CDR2 SASEGT.

This clonotype showed up just a few times. CDR3 coding DNA: TGTGCCAGTAGTCCCGCCGGCTTGGGCACAGATACGCAGTATTTT. As protein: CASSPAGLGTDTQYF. V is TRBV19 and J is TRBJ2-3; D is ambiguous. V was shortened by 5 bases and J by 1 base, with 13 bases between the two germline ends. The CDR3 has 15 residues. Germline lookup yields CDR1 LNHDA and CDR2 SQIVND (reference sequence). Filled out from reference TRBV19 and TRBJ2-3, the complete variable domain reads DGGITQSPKYLFRKEGQNVTLSCEQNLNHDAMYWYRQDPGQGLRLIYYSQIVNDFQKGDIAEGYSVSREKKESFPLTVTSAQKNPTAFYLCASSPAGLGTDTQYFGPGTRLTVL.

The chain recombines TRBV30 with TRBJ1-5; no clear D. The length of the CDR3 is 13 residues. Germline V CDR1 and CDR2: GTSNPN, SVGIG (reference sequence). Trimming took off 3 bases at V and 8 bases at J, with 14 bases between the two ends. The CDR3 spells CAWRGHLGEPQHF. In nucleotides, the CDR3 is TGTGCCTGGAGAGGGCACCTTGGGGAGCCCCAGCATTTT.

This clonotype was seen a handful of times. The V gene is TRBV28, the J gene TRBJ2-4, with D possibly being TRBD1 (5 bases). V gave up 4 bases and J gave up 0 bases, with 13 bases separating them. CDR3 length: 16 residues. Per germline, CDR1 MDHEN and CDR2 SYDVKM. CDR3 in DNA: TGTGCCAGCAGTTCCCAGGGCTCCCTAGCCAAAAACATTCAGTACTTC. Amino acids: CASSSQGSLAKNIQYF.

This clonotype was seen ten or more times. The CDR3 region is CASAQEGRADTQYF. CDR3 coding DNA: TGTGCCAGCGCCCAGGAGGGCCGCGCAGATACGCAGTATTTT. The chain couples TRBV7-9 to TRBJ2-3; D perhaps matches TRBD2 (6 bases). CDR1 and CDR2 (germline): SEHNR, FQNEAQ (reference sequence). CDR3 length equals 14 residues. V lost 8 bases to trimming and J lost 4 bases, with 16 bases between them.

This clonotype was seen ten or more times. This sequence joins TRBV6-2 or TRBV6-3 and TRBJ2-2, with D possibly TRBD2 on 6 matching bases. Trimming took 9 bases from V and 6 from J, leaving 11 bases between them. Germline CDR1 and CDR2: MNHEY and SVGEGT. The CDR3 extends over 12 amino acids. In DNA, the CDR3 is TGTGCCAGTACCACTAGCTCCGGGGAGCTGTTTTTT. This codes for CASTTSSGELFF.

The table lists this clonotype with many counts. The chain has TRBV20-1 and TRBJ2-7; the match to TRBD1 covers 9 bases. Trimming removed 0 bases from V and 4 bases from J; junction bases left unmatched: 7. Germline lookup yields CDR1 DFQATT and CDR2 SNEGSKA (reference sequence). The CDR3 length is 15 residues. For the CDR3, the DNA is TGCAGTGCTAGAGATTACGGGACAGGGAGATACGAGCAGTACTTC. It codes for CSARDYGTGRYEQYF.

A few counts support this clonotype. The chain carries TRBV15 and TRBJ2-6, with D unresolved. This CDR3 is 14 amino acids long. Germline-derived CDR1 and CDR2 are LNHNV and YYDKDF (reference sequence). Trimming took 6 bases from V and 4 from J, leaving 10 bases between them. The CDR3 spells CATSRHGGANVLTF. CDR3 coding DNA: TGTGCCACCAGTAGGCACGGGGGGGCCAACGTCCTGACTTTC. Together with reference TRBV15 and TRBJ2-6, the CDR3 gives the full variable domain: DAMVIQNPRYQVTQFGKPVTLSCSQTLNHNVMYWYQQKSSQAPKLLFHYYDKDFNNEADTPDNFQSRRPNTSFCFLDIRSPGLGDTAMYLCATSRHGGANVLTFGAGSRLTVL.

V usage is TRBV7-2 and J usage is TRBJ2-7; 7 positions agree with TRBD2. Germline V lookup: CDR1 SGHTA, CDR2 FQGNSA. CDR3 length equals 18 residues. Losses at the gene ends were 5 bases for V and 4 bases for J; bases not matched to a gene: 20. CDR3 nucleotides: TGTGCCAGCAGCGCACGAGTCTTAGGGACTATTACCTCTTACGAGCAGTACTTC. Translating gives CASSARVLGTITSYEQYF.

CDR3 sequence (DNA): TGCAGTGTTGAGAGACGGACTAGCGGGGCCCCCTACGAGCAGTACTTC. This translates into CSVERRTSGAPYEQYF. The chain links TRBV20-1 to TRBJ2-7, with 12 bases identical to TRBD2. CDR1 and CDR2 from the germline V gene are DFQATT and SNEGSKA (reference sequence). The CDR3 consists of 16 residues. Unmatched junction bases numbered 12, after V lost 7 bases and J lost 2 bases.

This clonotype was seen repeatedly, ten times or more. V is TRBV12-3 or TRBV12-4 and J is TRBJ2-3, with TRBD1 matching 7 bases. V lost 5 bases and J lost 2; bases outside the gene matches: 7. This CDR3 is built from 15 residues. CDR3 nucleotide sequence: TGTGCCAGCAGTGAAGAGACAGGGATCACAGATACGCAGTATTTT. Residues: CASSEETGITDTQYF.

About this clonotype itself: This may be a read error, as it is one base from a much larger clone. The V call is TRBV11-2, the J call TRBJ2-4; either TRBD1 or TRBD2 may supply D (6 bases each). CDR1 is SGHAT and CDR2 is FQNNGV in the germline V gene. Trimming took off 0 bases at V and 9 bases at J, with 15 bases between the two ends. The CDR3 is made up of 15 amino acids. As DNA, the CDR3 is TGTGCCAGCAGCTTAGACAGGGGAGGAGGGGCCATTCAGTACTTC. This sequence encodes CASSLDRGGGAIQYF.

As regards this clonotype: One end of the junction does not line up with germline, which may come from a read error. The V call is TRBV28, the J call TRBJ1-2; 8 positions agree with TRBD1. The CDR3 has 15 residues. CDR1 MDHEN and CDR2 SYDVKM come from the germline V gene. CDR3 DNA: TGTGCCAGCATCCCCTCGCCGGACAGGGACTATGGCCACACCTTC. Protein product: CASIPSPDRDYGHTF.

This clonotype was picked up many times. This chain connects TRBV28 to TRBJ1-6, with 10 bases that match TRBD1. Trimming at V came to 6 bases and at J to 12 bases, leaving 8 bases not matched to a gene. The CDR3 contains 14 residues. The germline CDR1 and CDR2 sequences are MDHEN and SYDVKM. CDR3 coding DNA: TGTGCCAGCAGCTTCGACAGGGGGCGAAGACCCCTCCACTTT. Encoded protein: CASSFDRGRRPLHF.

This clonotype appeared many times. The V gene is TRBV6-2 or TRBV6-3, the J gene TRBJ1-3, with no clear D. In germline, CDR1 is MNHEY, CDR2 SVGEGT. V lost 6 bases, J lost 1 base, and 13 bases lay in between. The CDR3 runs to 15 residues. The CDR3 protein is CASRKAAGSGNTIYF. The CDR3 DNA sequence: TGTGCCAGCAGAAAAGCCGCCGGATCTGGAAACACCATATATTTT.

Ten or more counts support this clonotype. V is TRBV2 and J is TRBJ1-6; TRBD1 aligns across 8 bases. This CDR3 region has 13 residues. In germline, CDR1 is SNHLY, CDR2 FYNNEI. Unmatched junction bases numbered 6, after V lost 8 bases and J lost 9 bases. In DNA form, the CDR3 reads TGTGCCAGCCGGGGGACAGGTTCTTCACCCCTCCACTTT. Translation: CASRGTGSSPLHF.

This clonotype showed up just a few times. The CDR3 DNA reads TGTGCCAGTAGTTCCCAGCGGGTCCTCAATCAGCCCCAGCATTTT. Translation: CASSSQRVLNQPQHF. The chain uses TRBV19 and TRBJ1-5, with no clear D. The germline CDR1 and CDR2 sequences are LNHDA and SQIVND (reference sequence). The CDR3 covers 15 residues. V lost 5 bases to trimming and J lost 3 bases, with 14 bases between them.

This clonotype was seen a handful of times. The rearrangement uses TRBV30 and TRBJ2-7, with 8 bases aligning to TRBD2. V lost 2 bases and J lost 0; bases outside the gene matches: 6. Germline V gene data show CDR1 as GTSNPN and CDR2 as SVGIG (reference sequence). The CDR3 runs 15 residues. The CDR3 is CAWSLGLADSYEQYF. CDR3 DNA sequence: TGTGCCTGGAGTTTAGGACTAGCCGACTCCTACGAGCAGTACTTC.

This clonotype was detected a few times. The rearrangement joins TRBV4-2 to TRBJ2-2; possibly TRBD2 for D (6 bases). Looked up from germline, CDR1 is LGHNA and CDR2 is YNFKEQ. V was pared by 3 bases and J by 7 bases, with 12 bases between. The CDR3 is 14 amino acids. DNA of the CDR3: TGTGCCAGCAGCCATCACAGGCGGGACGGGGAGCTGTTTTTT. This gives the protein CASSHHRRDGELFF.

The chain employs TRBV7-2 and TRBJ1-5; D uncertain. There are 14 residues in the CDR3. Deletions cut 4 bases from V and 3 bases from J, with 10 bases between. Germline CDR1 and CDR2: SGHTA and FQGNSA. The CDR3 DNA reads TGTGCCAGCAGCTATAAATCGTCCAATCAGCCCCAGCATTTT. Protein: CASSYKSSNQPQHF.

The chain's CDR3 is CAWSVGQGYEQYF. The CDR3 DNA is TGTGCCTGGAGTGTGGGACAGGGGTACGAGCAGTACTTC. The genes are TRBV30 and TRBJ2-7, with TRBD1 matching 10 bases. The CDR3 is 13 residues long. Trimming at V came to 0 bases and at J to 4 bases, leaving 0 bases not matched to a gene. Germline assignment: CDR1 GTSNPN and CDR2 SVGIG (reference sequence).

This clonotype has only a few counts. The chain recombines TRBV20-1 with TRBJ2-2; TRBD2 agrees at 7 bases. Germline loops: CDR1 DFQATT, CDR2 SNEGSKA (reference sequence). The CDR3 is 13 amino acids. Trimming cost V 3 bases and J 5 bases; bases outside gene matches: 3. CDR3 nucleotides: TGCAGTGCTAGGTTCGGGGGGACCGGGGAGCTGTTTTTT. Translated: CSARFGGTGELFF.

This clonotype came up many times. DNA for the CDR3: TGTGCCAGCAGCTTTTCCAGGGGGACATACGAGCAGTACTTC. It is translated as CASSFSRGTYEQYF. The chain links TRBV13 to TRBJ2-7, with 7 bases aligning to TRBD1. The CDR3 runs 14 residues. V was clipped by 3 bases and J by 4 bases; unmatched bases: 6. CDR1 PRHDT and CDR2 FYEKMQ come from the germline V gene (reference sequence). Combining the CDR3 with reference TRBV13 and TRBJ2-7 gives the whole variable domain AAGVIQSPRHLIKEKRETATLKCYPIPRHDTVYWYQQGPGQDPQFLISFYEKMQSDKGSIPDRFSAQQFSDYHSELNMSSLELGDSALYFCASSFSRGTYEQYFGPGTRLTVT.

This clonotype was counted a few times. The chain links TRBV4-3 to TRBJ2-3; D tentatively fits TRBD1 or TRBD2 (5 bases each). The CDR3 length is 16 residues. Trimming shortened V by 0 bases and J by 1 base, and 11 bases separated the two germline ends. CDR1 is LGHNA, CDR2 YSLEER, per germline. The CDR3 loop is CASSQDQRGGTDTQYF. For the CDR3, the DNA is TGCGCCAGCAGCCAAGATCAAAGGGGAGGCACAGATACGCAGTATTTT.